This T cell receptor beta chain was identified during a study of tumor-infiltrating lymphocytes in primary liver carcinoma. RNA was extracted from whole blood without cell sorting, alongside germline DNA. Donors were untreated and chronically infected with HBV. They drew about 4 milliliters of peripheral blood before surgery. This clonotype was detected ten times or more. The CDR3 sequence is 12 residues long. Per the germline V gene, CDR1 is SGHAT and CDR2 is FQNNGV. Trimming left V 4 bases short and J 8 bases short, with 11 bases between. The template, roughly 510 ng total RNA, yielded TCR beta cDNA made with a constant-region primer. Modified slightly, ARM-PCR produced TCR beta libraries over three nested multiplex PCR rounds. TRBV1-TRBV30 forward primers paired with a C-beta reverse primer drove the first two PCR rounds, about 10 cycles each. Via MiXCR, TCRdb re-called the multiplex PCR reads, giving one row per CDR3 protein. The sample has hundreds of thousands of distinct CDR3 sequences, around three fifths seen once.

The sequenced sample consisted of peripheral blood. This sequence originates from a woman aged 25 to 39 with primary liver carcinoma and hepatitis B virus infection. This rearrangement joins TRBV11-2 to TRBJ1-2; D not certain. CDR3 nucleotides: TGTGCCAGCAGCTCCCAGGATAAAGGCTACACCTTC. It yields the protein CASSSQDKGYTF.